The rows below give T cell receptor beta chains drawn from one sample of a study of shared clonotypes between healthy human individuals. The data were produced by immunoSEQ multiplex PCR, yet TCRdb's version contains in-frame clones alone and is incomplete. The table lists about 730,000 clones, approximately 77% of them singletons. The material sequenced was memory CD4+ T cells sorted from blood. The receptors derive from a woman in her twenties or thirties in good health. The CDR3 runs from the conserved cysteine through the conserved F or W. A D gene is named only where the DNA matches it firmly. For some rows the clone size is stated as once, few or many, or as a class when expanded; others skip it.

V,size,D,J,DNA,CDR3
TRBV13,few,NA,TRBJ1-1,TGTGCCAGCAGCTATGGAAAAAACACTGAAGCTTTCTTT,CASSYGKNTEAFF
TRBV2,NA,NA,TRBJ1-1,TGTGCCAGCAGCGTTGACCAGGGCTACACTGAAGCTTTCTTT,CASSVDQGYTEAFF
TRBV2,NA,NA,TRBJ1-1,TGTGCCAGCAGTGCACAGCTGAACACTGAAGCTTTCTTT,CASSAQLNTEAFF
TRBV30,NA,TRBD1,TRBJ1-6,TGTGCCTGGAGGAGACAGGGCGATAATTCACCCCTCCACTTT,CAWRRQGDNSPLHF
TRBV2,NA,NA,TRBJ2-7,TGTGCCAGCAGACACGGAAGCTCCTACGAGCAGTACTTC,CASRHGSSYEQYF
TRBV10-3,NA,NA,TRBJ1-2,TGTGCCATCAGGAGGAAAAAGGACAGCGACGGGAGTGGCTACACCTTC,CAIRRKKDSDGSGYTF
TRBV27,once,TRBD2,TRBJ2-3,TGTGCCAGCAGTTACCAGGGACTACGTGCGACGAATAGCACAGATACGCAGTATTTT,CASSYQGLRATNSTDTQYF
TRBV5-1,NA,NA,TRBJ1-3,TGCGCCAGCAGCTTTTCAGGGGATAGAGGGAACACCATATATTTT,CASSFSGDRGNTIYF
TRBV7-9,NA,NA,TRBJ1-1,TGTGCCAGCAGCTTAGAGGCAAACACTGAAGCTTTCTTT,CASSLEANTEAFF
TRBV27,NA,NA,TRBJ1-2,TGTGCCAGCAGTCCAAGATCACAGGGTACTTGGGGCTACACCTTC,CASSPRSQGTWGYTF
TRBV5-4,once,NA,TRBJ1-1,TGTGCCAGCAGCTTGGAGGGGGTAGGGTGGGCTGAAGCTTTCTTT,CASSLEGVGWAEAFF
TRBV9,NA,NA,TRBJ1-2,TGTGCCAGCGGAGGACTCGGCTACACCTTC,CASGGLGYTF
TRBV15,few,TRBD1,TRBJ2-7,TGTGCCACCAGCAGGGACAGGGGGTTACACGAGCAGTACTTC,CATSRDRGLHEQYF
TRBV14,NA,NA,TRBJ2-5,TGTGCCAGCAGCCATCTCGTAGAGACCCAGTACTTC,CASSHLVETQYF
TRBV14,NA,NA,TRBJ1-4,TGTGCCAGCAGCCGGAACCTTAGGAACAATGAAAAACTGTTTTTT,CASSRNLRNNEKLFF
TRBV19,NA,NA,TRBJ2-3,TGTGCCAGTAGTATTTTCAGCGGGAGCACAGATACGCAGTATTTT,CASSIFSGSTDTQYF
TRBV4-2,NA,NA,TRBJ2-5,TGTGCCAGCAGCCAGACCGGCGGGCAGGAGACCCAGTACTTC,CASSQTGGQETQYF
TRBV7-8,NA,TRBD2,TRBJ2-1,TGTGCCAGCAGCTTACGGCGGGAGTCGAACGATGAGCAGTTCTTC,CASSLRRESNDEQFF
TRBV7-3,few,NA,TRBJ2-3,TGTGCCAGCAGCTTAGGTCAGCGTCGCACAGATACGCAGTATTTT,CASSLGQRRTDTQYF
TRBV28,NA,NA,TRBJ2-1,TGTGCCAGCACCACGGGAGGGGGCGGGGGCCCAGGGAGTAATGAGCAGTTCTTC,CASTTGGGGGPGSNEQFF
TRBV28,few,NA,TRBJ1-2,TGTGCCAGCAGAGCCGCAGGGGTGTATGGCTACACCTTC,CASRAAGVYGYTF
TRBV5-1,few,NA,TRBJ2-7,TGCGCCAGCAGTCTTGACGTCGGGAGCTCCTACGAGCAGTACTTC,CASSLDVGSSYEQYF
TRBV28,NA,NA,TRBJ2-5,TGTGCCAGCAGTTTAGGCTTTCAGACCCAGTACTTC,CASSLGFQTQYF
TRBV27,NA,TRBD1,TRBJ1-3,TGTGCCAGCAGTTTGACAGGGGTGACTGGAAACACCATATATTTT,CASSLTGVTGNTIYF
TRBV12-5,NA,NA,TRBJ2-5,TGTGCTAGTGGTTTGTCGGGGGTAAGGGAGACCCAGTACTTC,CASGLSGVRETQYF
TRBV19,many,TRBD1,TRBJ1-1,TGTGCCAGTAGTATAGTTAGGACAGGGGCGACTGAAGCTTTCTTT,CASSIVRTGATEAFF
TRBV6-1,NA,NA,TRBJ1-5,TGTGCCAGCAGTGAAATGGGACTTAGCAATCAGCCCCAGCATTTT,CASSEMGLSNQPQHF
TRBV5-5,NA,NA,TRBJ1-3,TGTGCCAGCCGACGTGGATTGGGATACTCTGGAAACACCATATATTTT,CASRRGLGYSGNTIYF
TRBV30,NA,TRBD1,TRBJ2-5,TGTGCCTGGAGTGTTCGGACAGGGTTAAGGGAGACCCAGTACTTC,CAWSVRTGLRETQYF
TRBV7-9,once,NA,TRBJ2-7,TGTGCCAGCAGCTTATACCTCTACGAGCAGTACTTC,CASSLYLYEQYF